These 15 T cell receptor beta chains originate from one sample sequenced in a study of blood T cell repertoires in COVID-19. Sequencing was performed with immunoSEQ multiplex PCR; in TCRdb, only in-frame clones are kept and a portion is missing. The data show roughly 40,000 clones, roughly 85% seen once. Specimen: peripheral blood. The source is a man aged 35 to 55 with active COVID-19.

There are a few counts of this clone. The rearrangement uses TRBV3-1 (or the pseudogene TRBV3-2) and TRBJ2-7; 8 bases map to TRBD2. V lost 1 base and J lost 6; bases outside the gene matches: 5. The CDR3 runs to 14 residues. Germline V lookup: CDR1 LGHDT, CDR2 YNNKEL (reference sequence). This chain's CDR3 is CASSQGSSGSEQYF. In DNA, the CDR3 is TGTGCCAGCAGCCAAGGTTCTAGCGGGTCCGAGCAGTACTTC.

The genes are TRBV4-1 and TRBJ2-7; 11 nucleotides align to TRBD2. This CDR3 is built from 15 residues. V was pared by 1 base and J by 2 bases, with 1 base of the junction left unmatched. Germline V lookup: CDR1 MGHRA, CDR2 YSYEKL. The CDR3 spells CASSQATSGTYEQYF. The CDR3 DNA reads TGCGCCAGCAGCCAAGCGACTAGCGGGACCTACGAGCAGTACTTC.

The chain couples TRBV7-9 to TRBJ2-5; the D gene is possibly TRBD1 (6 bases). Per the germline V gene, CDR1 is SEHNR and CDR2 is FQNEAQ (reference sequence). The CDR3 covers 14 residues. V was trimmed by 4 bases and J by 12 bases, leaving 21 bases between them. This CDR3 is CASSYSGQTRSKYF. The CDR3 DNA is TGTGCCAGCAGCTACAGCGGACAGACAAGATCCAAGTACTTC.

This chain links TRBV7-2 with TRBJ1-4; TRBD1 agrees at 10 bases. Unmatched junction bases numbered 11, after V lost 6 bases and J lost 10 bases. This CDR3 contains 15 residues. Germline V gives CDR1 SGHTA, CDR2 FQGNSA. The DNA of the CDR3 is TGTGCCAGCAGGTTCTCCGGGACAGGGGAAGGAAAACTGTTTTTT. Translating it yields CASRFSGTGEGKLFF.

J is TRBJ2-3 and V is TRBV7-2; 8 bases are a match to TRBD2. Trimming cost V 3 bases and J 2 bases; bases outside gene matches: 1. Per germline, CDR1 SGHTA and CDR2 FQGNSA. The CDR3 is 14 residues long. CDR3 DNA sequence: TGTGCCAGCAGCTTTAGCGGGACCACAGATACGCAGTATTTT. Translated: CASSFSGTTDTQYF.

The rearrangement links TRBV7-6 to TRBJ2-5; no clear D. Germline V gene lookup returns CDR1 SGHVS and CDR2 FNYEAQ. Trimming removed 1 base at V and 4 bases at J, with 10 bases between. The CDR3 length is 14 residues. CDR3 loop: CASSLVLVGETQYF. CDR3 nucleotide sequence: TGTGCCAGCAGCTTAGTGCTAGTGGGAGAGACCCAGTACTTC.

The V gene is TRBV7-2, the J gene TRBJ2-7; D gene ambiguous. Per germline, CDR1 SGHTA and CDR2 FQGNSA. The V gene lost 0 bases and the J gene lost 2 bases, with 5 bases spanning the gap. CDR3 length equals 13 residues. CDR3 sequence reads: CASSLAGAYEQYF. The CDR3 region has the DNA TGTGCCAGCAGCTTAGCGGGCGCCTACGAGCAGTACTTC.

This clone was observed once. The rearrangement links TRBV9 to TRBJ2-2, with a possible D match to TRBD2 (6 bases). This CDR3 is built from 16 residues. Germline V gene data show CDR1 as SGDLS and CDR2 as YYNGEE. Trimming removed 0 bases at V and 0 bases at J, with 9 bases between. The CDR3 DNA reads TGTGCCAGCAGCGTAGAGGGGAGGCCGAACACCGGGGAGCTGTTTTTT. It encodes CASSVEGRPNTGELFF.

CDR3 protein: CASSQVRGYASGELFF. As DNA, the CDR3 is TGTGCCAGCAGCCAAGTCAGGGGGTATGCGAGCGGGGAGCTGTTTTTT. The chain uses TRBV3-1 (or the pseudogene TRBV3-2) and TRBJ2-2; 7 nucleotides match TRBD1. V was clipped by 1 base and J by 7 bases; unmatched bases: 9. CDR1 LGHDT and CDR2 YNNKEL come from the germline V gene (reference sequence). The CDR3 covers 16 residues.

This clone was recorded once. The chain carries TRBV19 and TRBJ1-3; D possibly corresponds to TRBD1 (5 bases). V lost 6 bases and J lost 0, with 15 bases in between. This CDR3 is 16 amino acids long. Germline lookup yields CDR1 LNHDA and CDR2 SQIVND (reference sequence). CDR3 nucleotides: TGTGCCAGTAGGTCCGGGGGGGAAAGCTCTGGAAACACCATATATTTT. This translates into CASRSGGESSGNTIYF.

The chain has TRBV5-3 and TRBJ2-7, with 8 bases matching TRBD2. TRBV5-3 is placed among ORFs of uncertain function. Unmatched junction bases numbered 8, after V lost 3 bases and J lost 3 bases. The CDR3 covers 15 residues. In DNA, the CDR3 is TGTGCCAGAAGCTCCGAGCGGGAGCTGCACTACGAGCAGTACTTC. Translating gives CARSSERELHYEQYF.

The chain is built from TRBV29-1 and TRBJ2-7; TRBD1 matches at 8 bases. V gave up 7 bases and J gave up 4 bases; unmatched junction bases: 6. Germline CDR1 reads SQVTM; CDR2 reads ANQGSEA. CDR3 length: 12 residues. CDR3 in DNA: TGCAGCGCTTCAGGGGGCGGGTACGAGCAGTACTTC. It codes for CSASGGGYEQYF.

The chain combines TRBV11-2 with TRBJ1-2; possible D gene TRBD1, 6 bases. V was shortened by 3 bases and J by 6 bases, with 11 bases between the two germline ends. This CDR3 has 13 residues. Per the germline V gene, CDR1 is SGHAT and CDR2 is FQNNGV. CDR3: CASSFVGADGYTF. CDR3 sequence (DNA): TGTGCCAGCAGCTTCGTGGGGGCGGATGGCTACACCTTC.

The gene calls are TRBV12-3 or TRBV12-4 and TRBJ2-2; tentative D call: TRBD2 (6 bases). V was shortened by 3 bases and J by 8 bases, with 7 bases between the two germline ends. The CDR3 loop spans 12 amino acids. CDR3 nucleotides: TGTGCCAGCAGTTTGGGGAGGGGGGAGCTGTTTTTT. Translated: CASSLGRGELFF.

The CDR3 sequence: CASSLFAGNTIYF. The DNA for the CDR3 is TGTGCCAGCAGTTTATTCGCTGGAAACACCATATATTTT. The chain employs TRBV27 and TRBJ1-3; D ambiguous. The germline V and J ends were trimmed by 1 base and 2 bases, with 3 bases remaining between them. Germline V gene sequence: CDR1 MNHEY, CDR2 SMNVEV (reference sequence). CDR3 length: 13 residues.